Below are 23 T cell receptor beta chains sequenced from a single sample in a study of OX40 agonist ivuxolimab in advanced cancers. Assay: immunoSEQ multiplex PCR; the TCRdb copy retains only in-frame clones and omits some. The data hold more than 60,000 clones, with 85% to 95% observed a single time. Sequenced here: CD4+ or CD8+ T cells sorted from blood, sampled in a trial of the OX40 agonist ivuxolimab. These TCRs come from an adult with an advanced solid tumor such as melanoma, head and neck, liver or kidney cancer.

The rearrangement uses TRBV5-6 and TRBJ1-3, with D unresolved. The V end was cut by 0 bases, the J end by 2 bases, with 6 bases between. CDR1 and CDR2 (germline): SGHDT, YYEEEE. The CDR3 is 14 residues long. The CDR3 protein is CASSLGGAGNTIYF. Written as DNA, the CDR3 is TGTGCCAGCAGCTTGGGGGGAGCTGGAAACACCATATATTTT.

V and J are TRBV9 and TRBJ1-3; perhaps TRBD1 as D (6 bases). The germline V and J ends were trimmed by 7 bases and 4 bases, with 18 bases remaining between them. Germline V gene sequence: CDR1 SGDLS, CDR2 YYNGEE. The CDR3 consists of 15 residues. CDR3 nucleotide sequence: TGTGCCAGCCCCGGGGGGGCCCTCTCGGGAAACACCATATATTTT. It encodes CASPGGALSGNTIYF.

The chain is built from TRBV7-8 and TRBJ1-1; 8 nucleotides align to TRBD1. V was clipped by 2 bases and J by 3 bases; unmatched bases: 11. CDR1 and CDR2 (germline): SGHVS, FQNEAQ. The CDR3 consists of 17 residues. The CDR3 spells CASSLSRGLAGDTEAFF. The CDR3 DNA reads TGTGCCAGCAGCTTATCCAGGGGGCTGGCAGGAGACACTGAAGCTTTCTTT.

The sample holds one count of this clone. CDR3 DNA sequence: TGTGCCAGCAGCGCCCCGGGACTAGGGTCCCAAGAGACCCAGTACTTC. Amino acid sequence: CASSAPGLGSQETQYF. The V gene is TRBV9, the J gene TRBJ2-5, with 8 nucleotides matching TRBD2. This CDR3 has 16 residues. V dropped 3 bases and J dropped 1; count of bases not matched to a gene: 8. Per the germline V gene, CDR1 is SGDLS and CDR2 is YYNGEE.

The genes are TRBV30 and TRBJ2-7, with D maybe TRBD1 (5 bases). V shed 3 bases and J shed 4 bases, with 19 bases lying between them. CDR3 length: 15 amino acids. The V gene's germline CDR1 is GTSNPN and CDR2 SVGIG (reference sequence). The CDR3: CAWSAHADSGYEQYF. DNA for the CDR3: TGTGCCTGGAGCGCCCATGCCGACTCAGGGTACGAGCAGTACTTC.

The gene calls are TRBV7-7 and TRBJ1-1; D may be TRBD1 (5 bases). Germline CDR1 SSHAT, CDR2 FNYEAQ (reference sequence). The CDR3 spans 15 residues. V lost 3 bases and J 1 base, leaving 12 bases between the germline ends. CDR3 region: CASSLLPGENTEAFF. The CDR3 DNA reads as TGTGCCAGCAGCTTGCTCCCGGGGGAGAACACTGAAGCTTTCTTT.

The chain's CDR3 is CASSPNSNQPQHF. For the CDR3, the DNA is TGTGCCAGCAGTCCTAATAGCAATCAGCCCCAGCATTTT. V gene TRBV6-6 combines with J gene TRBJ1-5; D unclear. V lost 5 bases to trimming and J lost 0 bases, with 5 bases between them. Germline V CDR1 and CDR2: MNHNY, SVGAGI (reference sequence). The CDR3 spans 13 residues.

The V call is TRBV27, the J call TRBJ2-7; the D is unclear. CDR1 MNHEY and CDR2 SMNVEV come from the germline V gene (reference sequence). Trimming removed 6 bases from V and 3 bases from J, with 6 bases in between. The length of the CDR3 is 11 residues. CDR3 in amino acids: CASSQYYEQYF. CDR3 in DNA: TGTGCCAGCAGCCAATACTACGAGCAGTACTTC.

CDR3 residues: CASSLYGVNEQFF. Here the CDR3 DNA reads TGTGCCAGCAGTTTATACGGTGTAAATGAGCAGTTCTTC. The rearrangement uses TRBV28 and TRBJ2-1; D is undetermined. Trimming left V 1 base short and J 7 bases short, with 8 bases between. The CDR3 length is 13 residues. Looked up from germline, CDR1 is MDHEN and CDR2 is SYDVKM.

The chain combines TRBV10-3 with TRBJ2-5; D gene uncertain. Trimming pared 3 bases from V and 1 base from J, leaving 12 bases between. This CDR3 contains 15 residues. From germline, CDR1 is ENHRY and CDR2 SYGVKD. CDR3 DNA: TGTGCCATCAGTGATAGAACTTACGGCCAAGAGACCCAGTACTTC. Encoded protein: CAISDRTYGQETQYF.

The V gene is TRBV4-1, the J gene TRBJ1-3; possible D gene TRBD1, 6 bases. Between the trimmed V and J ends, which lost 4 bases and 4 bases, there was a span of 17 bases. This CDR3 comprises 16 residues. Germline V CDR1 and CDR2: MGHRA, YSYEKL. The CDR3 DNA follows: TGCGCCAGCAGCCTTTCATTTAGGCAGGGGGGAAACACCATATATTTT. Protein sequence: CASSLSFRQGGNTIYF.

The gene calls are TRBV27 and TRBJ2-5; D is unresolved. The CDR3 consists of 12 residues. Germline V gives CDR1 MNHEY, CDR2 SMNVEV (reference sequence). V was trimmed by 2 bases and J by 5 bases, leaving 6 bases between them. The CDR3 sequence is CASSLDGETQYF. CDR3 bases: TGTGCCAGCAGTTTAGATGGGGAGACCCAGTACTTC.

The chain carries TRBV19 and TRBJ2-1; D is unclear. Trimming left V 7 bases short and J 6 bases short, with 16 bases between. Looked up from germline, CDR1 is LNHDA and CDR2 is SQIVND (reference sequence). This CDR3 spans 14 amino acids. The CDR3 DNA is TGTGCCAGTACCCCGATGGGAACTGCCAATGAGCAGTTCTTC. Protein: CASTPMGTANEQFF.

The V and J genes are TRBV6-4 and TRBJ1-1; D unclear. The germline V gene has CDR1 MRHNA and CDR2 SNTAGT. The CDR3 length is 13 residues. Trimming left V 0 bases short and J 6 bases short, with 8 bases between. Written as DNA, the CDR3 is TGTGCCAGCAGTGACTCTGGGATCGCTGAAGCTTTCTTT. It codes for CASSDSGIAEAFF.

The genes are TRBV2 and TRBJ2-7, with 12 bases matching TRBD2. Per the germline V gene, CDR1 is SNHLY and CDR2 is FYNNEI. The CDR3 is made up of 15 amino acids. V was pared by 4 bases and J by 5 bases, with 6 bases of the junction left unmatched. This chain's CDR3 is CASSGGLAGIDEQYF. CDR3 bases: TGTGCCAGCAGTGGCGGACTAGCGGGAATTGACGAGCAGTACTTC. The full variable domain, its missing parts supplied by reference TRBV2 and TRBJ2-7, is EPEVTQTPSHQVTQMGQEVILRCVPISNHLYFYWYRQILGQKVEFLVSFYNNEISEKSEIFDDQFSVERPDGSNFTLKIRSTKLEDSAMYFCASSGGLAGIDEQYFGPGTRLTVT.

V and J are TRBV10-3 and TRBJ2-3, with 10 nucleotides matching TRBD2. Germline lookup yields CDR1 ENHRY and CDR2 SYGVKD. Trimming cost V 3 bases and J 2 bases; bases outside gene matches: 14. The CDR3 has 19 amino acids. CDR3 sequence reads: CAISDPEMISGGITDTQYF. The CDR3 bases are TGTGCCATCAGTGACCCCGAGATGATTAGCGGGGGGATCACAGATACGCAGTATTTT.

This clone was counted once. The chain uses TRBV19 and TRBJ2-1; the D gene is possibly TRBD2 (5 bases). The CDR3 is 15 residues long. V lost 3 bases and J 3 bases, leaving 12 bases between the germline ends. The V gene's germline CDR1 is LNHDA and CDR2 SQIVND (reference sequence). The CDR3, as DNA: TGTGCCAGTAGTATCTATGGCGGGCTCTACAATGAGCAGTTCTTC. Amino acid sequence: CASSIYGGLYNEQFF.

The chain joins TRBV13 to TRBJ2-7; D ambiguous. This CDR3 is 15 amino acids long. The V gene's germline CDR1 is PRHDT and CDR2 FYEKMQ (reference sequence). V was shortened by 5 bases and J by 2 bases, with 16 bases between the two germline ends. CDR3 coding DNA: TGTGCCAGCAGCCTCGCAACGGCCCCCGCCTACGAGCAGTACTTC. Translating gives CASSLATAPAYEQYF.

The sample holds one count of this clone. The chain uses TRBV27 and TRBJ2-7, with D perhaps given as TRBD1 or TRBD2 (7 bases each). The ends were cut back, 6 bases at V and 2 bases at J, with 17 bases in the middle. Looked up from germline, CDR1 is MNHEY and CDR2 is SMNVEV (reference sequence). CDR3 length: 15 amino acids. The CDR3 protein is CASSQGGRAPYEQYF. The CDR3 DNA follows: TGTGCCAGCAGCCAGGGGGGGCGGGCCCCCTACGAGCAGTACTTC.

This chain links TRBV20-1 with TRBJ2-7; D may correspond to TRBD1 or TRBD2 (5 bases each). The V end lost 0 bases, the J end lost 6 bases, and 6 bases lay between the germline ends. CDR3 length equals 11 residues. Germline assignment: CDR1 DFQATT and CDR2 SNEGSKA (reference sequence). Written as DNA, the CDR3 is TGCAGTGCTAGAGAAGGGACCGAGCAGTACTTC. Protein sequence: CSAREGTEQYF.

The chain links TRBV27 to TRBJ1-2; D gene unclear. The germline CDR1 and CDR2 sequences are MNHEY and SMNVEV (reference sequence). Trimming took 5 bases from V and 6 from J, leaving 10 bases between them. CDR3 size: 12 residues. The CDR3 nucleotides read TGTGCCAGCAGTGGATCGGGTAATGGCTACACCTTC. Protein sequence: CASSGSGNGYTF.

This chain joins TRBV27 and TRBJ1-5; D remains unclear. The CDR3 extends over 15 amino acids. Germline-derived CDR1 and CDR2 are MNHEY and SMNVEV (reference sequence). The V end lost 4 bases, the J end lost 3 bases, and 13 bases lay between the germline ends. This CDR3 is CASSSWGWDNQPQHF. CDR3 bases: TGTGCCAGCAGTTCTTGGGGATGGGACAATCAGCCCCAGCATTTT.

The chain links TRBV7-9 to TRBJ2-7, with 8 nucleotides matching TRBD1. This CDR3 is 16 amino acids long. J was trimmed by 3 bases and V by 5 bases; bases with no gene match: 12. Per the germline V gene, CDR1 is SEHNR and CDR2 is FQNEAQ (reference sequence). The CDR3 here is CASSPPEGTGVYEQYF. CDR3 DNA sequence: TGTGCCAGCAGCCCACCGGAGGGGACAGGCGTCTACGAGCAGTACTTC.